Included here is one T cell receptor (beta chain) sequence, with context. Antigen unknown. The data were taken from a study of T-cell reconstitution after alpha-beta-depleted transplantation in children. During its preparation, the TCRbeta library received unique molecular identifiers. TCRdb itself ran the PCR reads through MiXCR, one entry per CDR3 protein. The sample lists a few hundred thousand distinct CDR3 sequences, 27% occurring once. V was pared by 5 bases and J by 5 bases, with 23 bases of the junction left unmatched. The CDR3 consists of 19 residues. The germline gives CDR1 SNHLY, CDR2 FYNNEI. Overall study results and limits: Counts and diversity of T cells one year after transplant came mostly from newly produced T cells. Several patients had high TCRbeta diversity at day 60; it came from surviving recipient T cells and thymic progenitors. Several hundred rapidly expanded clones from non-depleted graft cells reportedly supplied alpha-beta T cells about two months post-transplant.

Sample: PBMCs, taken before TCRalphabeta/CD19-depleted stem cell transplant. This clonotype was sampled from a boy younger than two with Wiskott-Aldrich syndrome, due to receive a stem cell transplant. The chain employs TRBV2 and TRBJ2-5; TRBD2 matches at 7 bases. This CDR3 is CASSRPTSNYAGVIETQYF. CDR3 DNA: TGTGCCAGCAGTCGACCTACGTCAAATTATGCGGGAGTGATTGAGACCCAGTACTTC.